This T cell receptor beta chain was observed in a study of blood T cell repertoires in COVID-19. Overall study: Donors in the United States, Italy and Spain gave samples during acute or convalescent COVID-19. The cDNA or gDNA used as material had been derived from T cells, B-cell-depleted T cells, or PBMCs.

Original processing methods: Estimates of nucleated cell counts were drawn from the amplification of reference gene primers. Only in-frame clones appear in the TCRdb table, and some are missing; sequencing was by immunoSEQ multiplex PCR. V, J and clone size were drawn from that table, and D and trimming were deduced from the DNA. The sample includes about 50,000 clones, roughly 90% seen only once; the top ten take roughly 2%. The receptor's source is a human donor in a cohort sampled during active COVID-19. The sequencing sample was made of peripheral blood.

CDR3 amino acids: CASSVGGYRGEQYF. CDR3 nucleotide sequence: TGTGCCAGCAGTGTAGGTGGCTACCGGGGGGAGCAGTACTTC. This sequence joins TRBV2 and TRBJ2-7, with D possibly matching TRBD2 (6 bases). Germline V gene sequence: CDR1 SNHLY, CDR2 FYNNEI. The CDR3 loop spans 14 amino acids. Trimming removed 4 bases at V and 7 bases at J, with 17 bases between.